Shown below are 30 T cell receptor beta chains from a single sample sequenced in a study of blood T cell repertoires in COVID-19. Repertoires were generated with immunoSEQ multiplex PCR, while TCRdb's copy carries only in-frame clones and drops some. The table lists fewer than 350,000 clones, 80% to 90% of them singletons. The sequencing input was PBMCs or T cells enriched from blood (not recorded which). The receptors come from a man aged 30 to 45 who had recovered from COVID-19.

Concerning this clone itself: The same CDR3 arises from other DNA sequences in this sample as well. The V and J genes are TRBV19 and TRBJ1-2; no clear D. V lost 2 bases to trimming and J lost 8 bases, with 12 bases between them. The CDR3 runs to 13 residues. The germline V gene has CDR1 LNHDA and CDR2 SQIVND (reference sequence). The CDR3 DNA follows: TGTGCCAGTAGTATAAGAGGGTTTCACGGCTACACCTTC. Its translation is CASSIRGFHGYTF.

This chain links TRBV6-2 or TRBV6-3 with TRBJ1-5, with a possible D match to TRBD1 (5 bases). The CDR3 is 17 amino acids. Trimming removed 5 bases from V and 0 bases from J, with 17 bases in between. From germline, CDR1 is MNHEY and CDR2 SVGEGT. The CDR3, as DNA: TGTGCCAGCAGTGCCTTACAGGCTCCCCTTAGCAATCAGCCCCAGCATTTT. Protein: CASSALQAPLSNQPQHF.

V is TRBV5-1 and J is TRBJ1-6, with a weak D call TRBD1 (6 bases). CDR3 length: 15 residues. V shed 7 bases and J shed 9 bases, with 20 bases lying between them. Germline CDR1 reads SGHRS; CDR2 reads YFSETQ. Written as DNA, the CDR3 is TGCGCCAGCGGGCTGGCTGGGACAACCGGTTCACCCCTCCACTTT. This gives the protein CASGLAGTTGSPLHF.

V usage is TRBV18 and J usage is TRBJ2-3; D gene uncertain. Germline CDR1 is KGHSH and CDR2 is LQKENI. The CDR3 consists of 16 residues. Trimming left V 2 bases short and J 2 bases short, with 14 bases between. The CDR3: CASSPAYNSYTDTQYF. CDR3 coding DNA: TGTGCCAGCTCACCAGCATATAACTCGTACACAGATACGCAGTATTTT.

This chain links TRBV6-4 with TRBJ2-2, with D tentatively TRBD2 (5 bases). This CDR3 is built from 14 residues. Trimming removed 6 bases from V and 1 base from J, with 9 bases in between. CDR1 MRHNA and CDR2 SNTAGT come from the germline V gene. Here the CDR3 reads CASSGRENTGELFF. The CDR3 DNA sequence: TGTGCCAGCAGCGGACGGGAGAACACCGGGGAGCTGTTTTTT.

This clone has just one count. The chain's CDR3 is CASSLTVKGNTIYF. The CDR3 coding sequence is TGTGCCAGCAGCCTGACAGTAAAAGGAAACACCATATATTTT. The chain uses TRBV5-4 and TRBJ1-3; perhaps TRBD1 as D (5 bases). This CDR3 has 14 amino acids. The germline V gene has CDR1 SGHNT and CDR2 YYREEE (reference sequence). V lost 4 bases and J lost 4, with 12 bases in between.

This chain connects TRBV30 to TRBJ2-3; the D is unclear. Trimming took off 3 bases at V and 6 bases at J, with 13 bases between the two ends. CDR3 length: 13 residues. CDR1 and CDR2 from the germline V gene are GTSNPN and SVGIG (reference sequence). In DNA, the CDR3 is TGTGCCTGGAGCTCGCCCGGGTTGGATACGCAGTATTTT. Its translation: CAWSSPGLDTQYF.

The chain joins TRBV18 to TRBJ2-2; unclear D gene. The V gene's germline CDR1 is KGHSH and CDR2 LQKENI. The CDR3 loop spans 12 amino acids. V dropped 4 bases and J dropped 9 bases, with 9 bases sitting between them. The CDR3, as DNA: TGTGCCAGCTCACTGCCTCTAAGGGAGCTGTTTTTT. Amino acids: CASSLPLRELFF.

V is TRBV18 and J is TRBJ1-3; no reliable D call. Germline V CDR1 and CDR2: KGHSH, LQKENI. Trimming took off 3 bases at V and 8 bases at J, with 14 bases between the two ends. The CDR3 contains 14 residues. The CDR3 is CASSPSGVGDTIYF. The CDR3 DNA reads TGTGCCAGCTCACCCTCGGGAGTTGGGGACACCATATATTTT.

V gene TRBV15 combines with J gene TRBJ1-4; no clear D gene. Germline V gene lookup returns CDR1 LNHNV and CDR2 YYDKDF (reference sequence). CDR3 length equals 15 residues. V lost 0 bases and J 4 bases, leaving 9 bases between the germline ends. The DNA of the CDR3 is TGTGCCACCAGCAGAGATTCCAGGTTTAATGAAAAACTGTTTTTT. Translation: CATSRDSRFNEKLFF.

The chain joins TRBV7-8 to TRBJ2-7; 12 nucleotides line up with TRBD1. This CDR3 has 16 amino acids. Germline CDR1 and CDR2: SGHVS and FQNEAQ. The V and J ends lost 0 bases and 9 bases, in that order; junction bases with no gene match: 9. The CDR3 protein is CASSLAPYGTGGGQYF. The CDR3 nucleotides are TGTGCCAGCAGCTTAGCTCCGTACGGGACAGGGGGCGGGCAGTACTTC.

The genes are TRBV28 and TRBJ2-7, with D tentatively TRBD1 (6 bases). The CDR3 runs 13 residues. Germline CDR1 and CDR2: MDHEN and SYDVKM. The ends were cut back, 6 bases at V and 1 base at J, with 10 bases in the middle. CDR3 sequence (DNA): TGTGCCAGCAGCCCTACAGGGTCCTACGAGCAGTACTTC. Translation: CASSPTGSYEQYF.

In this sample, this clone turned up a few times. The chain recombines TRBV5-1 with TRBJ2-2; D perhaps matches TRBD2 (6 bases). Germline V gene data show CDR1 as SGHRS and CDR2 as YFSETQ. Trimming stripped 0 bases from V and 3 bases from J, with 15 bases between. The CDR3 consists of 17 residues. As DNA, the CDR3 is TGCGCCAGCAGCTTGGGTTCCAGGACGGGGGACACCGGGGAGCTGTTTTTT. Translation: CASSLGSRTGDTGELFF.

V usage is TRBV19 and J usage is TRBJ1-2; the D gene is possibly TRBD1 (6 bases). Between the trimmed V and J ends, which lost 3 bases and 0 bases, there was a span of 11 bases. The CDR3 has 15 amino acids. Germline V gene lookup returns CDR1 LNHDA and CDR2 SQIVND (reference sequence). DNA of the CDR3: TGTGCCAGTAGTATCCCCGGACAGTCTAACTATGGCTACACCTTC. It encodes CASSIPGQSNYGYTF.

CDR3 nucleotide sequence: TGTGCCAGCAGCGCCGTCGGTAACACTGAAGCTTTCTTT. Translating gives CASSAVGNTEAFF. The chain combines TRBV9 with TRBJ1-1; D is undetermined. V shed 3 bases and J shed 2 bases, with 8 bases lying between them. CDR3 length equals 13 residues. Germline V gene lookup returns CDR1 SGDLS and CDR2 YYNGEE.

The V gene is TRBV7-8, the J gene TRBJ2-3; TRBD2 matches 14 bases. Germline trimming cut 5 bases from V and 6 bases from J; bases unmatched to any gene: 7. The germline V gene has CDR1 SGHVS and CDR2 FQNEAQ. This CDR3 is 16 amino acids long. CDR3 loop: CASSRGLAGGMDTQYF. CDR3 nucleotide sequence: TGTGCCAGCAGCCGAGGACTAGCGGGGGGAATGGATACGCAGTATTTT.

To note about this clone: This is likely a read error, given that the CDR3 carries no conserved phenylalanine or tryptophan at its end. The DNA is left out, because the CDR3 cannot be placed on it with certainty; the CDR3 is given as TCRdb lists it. The CDR3 loop is CASSRDRTAGHV. V usage is TRBV5-6 and J usage is TRBJ1-2; the D segment call TRBD1 is taken from the table without a DNA check. CDR1 and CDR2 from the germline V gene are SGHDT and YYEEEE. A total of 12 residues make up the CDR3, ends included.

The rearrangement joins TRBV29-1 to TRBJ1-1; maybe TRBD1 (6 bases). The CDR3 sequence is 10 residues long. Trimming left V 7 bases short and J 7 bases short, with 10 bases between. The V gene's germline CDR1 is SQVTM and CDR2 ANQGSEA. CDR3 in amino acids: CSAGQIEAFF. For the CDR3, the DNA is TGCAGCGCTGGACAGATTGAAGCTTTCTTT.

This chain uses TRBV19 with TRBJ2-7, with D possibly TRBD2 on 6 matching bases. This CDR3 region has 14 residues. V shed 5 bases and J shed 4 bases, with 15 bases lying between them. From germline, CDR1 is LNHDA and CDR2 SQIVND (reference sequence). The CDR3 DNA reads TGTGCCAGTAGTTGGTCACATGGGAGGTACGAGCAGTACTTC. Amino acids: CASSWSHGRYEQYF.

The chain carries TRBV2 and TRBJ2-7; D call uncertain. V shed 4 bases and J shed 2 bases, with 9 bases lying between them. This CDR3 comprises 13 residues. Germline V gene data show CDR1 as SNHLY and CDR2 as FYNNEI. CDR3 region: CASSGRGTYEQYF. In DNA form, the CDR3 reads TGTGCCAGCAGTGGAAGAGGAACCTACGAGCAGTACTTC.

The CDR3 sequence is CASSPSGQSGETQYF. Written as DNA, the CDR3 is TGTGCCAGCAGCCCTTCGGGTCAAAGTGGAGAGACCCAGTACTTC. The chain is built from TRBV7-3 and TRBJ2-5; D remains ambiguous. Trimming left V 5 bases short and J 4 bases short, with 17 bases between. Looked up from germline, CDR1 is SGHTA and CDR2 is FQGTGA. There are 15 residues in the CDR3.

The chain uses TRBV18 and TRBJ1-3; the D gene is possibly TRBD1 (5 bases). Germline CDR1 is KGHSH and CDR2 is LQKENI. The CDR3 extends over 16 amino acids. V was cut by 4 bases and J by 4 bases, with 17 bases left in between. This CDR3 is CASSRPDSEPGNTIYF. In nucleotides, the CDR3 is TGTGCCAGCTCACGGCCCGACAGCGAACCAGGAAACACCATATATTTT.

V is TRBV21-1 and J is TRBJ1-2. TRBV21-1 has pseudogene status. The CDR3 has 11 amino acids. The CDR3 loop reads CASSPYYGYTF. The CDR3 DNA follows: TGTGCCAGCAGCCCTTACTATGGCTACACCTTC.

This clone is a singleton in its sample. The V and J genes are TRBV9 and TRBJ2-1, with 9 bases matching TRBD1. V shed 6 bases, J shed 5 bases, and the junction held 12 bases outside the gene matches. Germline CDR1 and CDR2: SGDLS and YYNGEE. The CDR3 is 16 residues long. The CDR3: CASKSTGTGLDNEQFF. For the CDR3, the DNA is TGTGCCAGCAAATCAACCGGGACAGGGTTGGACAATGAGCAGTTCTTC.

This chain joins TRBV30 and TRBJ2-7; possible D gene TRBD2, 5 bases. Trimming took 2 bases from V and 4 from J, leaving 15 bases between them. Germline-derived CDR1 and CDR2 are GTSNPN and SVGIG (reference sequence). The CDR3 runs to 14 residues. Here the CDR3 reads CAWSPDSSPYEQYF. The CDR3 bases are TGTGCCTGGAGTCCGGACTCCTCTCCTTACGAGCAGTACTTC.

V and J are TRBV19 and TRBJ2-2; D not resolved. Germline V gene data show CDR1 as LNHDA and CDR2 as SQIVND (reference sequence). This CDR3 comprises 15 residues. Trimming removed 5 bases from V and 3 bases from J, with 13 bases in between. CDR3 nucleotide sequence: TGTGCCAGTAGTCTCCCAGGTAGAGACACCGGGGAGCTGTTTTTT. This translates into CASSLPGRDTGELFF.

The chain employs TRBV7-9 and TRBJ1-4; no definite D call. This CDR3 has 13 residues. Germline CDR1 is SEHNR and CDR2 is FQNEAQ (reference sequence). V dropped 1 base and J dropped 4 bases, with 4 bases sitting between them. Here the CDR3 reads CASSLGSNEKLFF. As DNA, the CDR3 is TGTGCCAGCAGCTTAGGCAGTAATGAAAAACTGTTTTTT.

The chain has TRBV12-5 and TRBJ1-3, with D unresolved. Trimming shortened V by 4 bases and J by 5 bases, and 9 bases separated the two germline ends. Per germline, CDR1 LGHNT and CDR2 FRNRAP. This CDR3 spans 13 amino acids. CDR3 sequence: CASGSGSRNTIYF. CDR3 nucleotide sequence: TGTGCTAGTGGTTCAGGATCTCGAAACACCATATATTTT.

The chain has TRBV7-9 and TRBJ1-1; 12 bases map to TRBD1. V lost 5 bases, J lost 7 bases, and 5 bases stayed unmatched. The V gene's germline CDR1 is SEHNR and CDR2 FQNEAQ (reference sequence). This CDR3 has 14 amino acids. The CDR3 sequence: CASSPGQGAFEAFF. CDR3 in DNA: TGTGCCAGCAGCCCGGGACAGGGGGCTTTTGAAGCTTTCTTT.

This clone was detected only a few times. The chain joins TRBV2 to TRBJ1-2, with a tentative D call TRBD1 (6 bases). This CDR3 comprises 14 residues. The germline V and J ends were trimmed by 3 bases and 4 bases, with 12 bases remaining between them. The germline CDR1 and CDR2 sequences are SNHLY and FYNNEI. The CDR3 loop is CASSENRDRYGYTF. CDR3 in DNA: TGTGCCAGCAGTGAGAACAGGGACCGCTATGGCTACACCTTC.